The 14 T cell receptor beta chains reported below all come from one sample, sequenced in a study of T cell responses to AZD1222 COVID-19 vaccine. Libraries were prepared by immunoSEQ multiplex PCR; TCRdb keeps only in-frame clonotypes and omits some of them. This table has roughly 250,000 clones, approximately 95% appearing once. Here the sequenced sample was peripheral blood, taken on day 0 of AZD1222 vaccination. The receptors derive from an adult in good health.

This clone has only a few counts. J is TRBJ2-7 and V is TRBV28; weak D call: TRBD1 (5 bases). Germline CDR1 reads MDHEN; CDR2 reads SYDVKM. V lost 6 bases to trimming and J lost 3 bases, with 12 bases between them. This CDR3 has 13 amino acids. The CDR3 sequence: CASRKGASYEQYF. DNA for the CDR3: TGTGCCAGCAGGAAAGGGGCCAGCTACGAGCAGTACTTC.

The J gene is TRBJ2-1, the V gene TRBV7-8; tentative D call: TRBD2 (6 bases). CDR3 length equals 16 residues. The V and J ends lost 0 bases and 4 bases respectively, with 13 bases between them. Germline CDR1 reads SGHVS; CDR2 reads FQNEAQ. The CDR3 sequence is CASSLAAGYGYNEQFF. CDR3 in DNA: TGTGCCAGCAGCTTAGCGGCGGGATACGGATACAATGAGCAGTTCTTC.

The gene calls are TRBV28 and TRBJ1-6, with D unclear. Germline V CDR1 and CDR2: MDHEN, SYDVKM. V lost 7 bases to trimming and J lost 9 bases, with 10 bases between them. The CDR3 sequence is 12 residues long. The DNA of the CDR3 is TGTGCCAGCAATGATTTAGGTTCACCCCTCCACTTT. Its protein product is CASNDLGSPLHF.

This chain joins TRBV9 and TRBJ1-3, with D uncertain. Trimming pared 4 bases from V and 5 bases from J, leaving 10 bases between. The germline V gene has CDR1 SGDLS and CDR2 YYNGEE. This CDR3 is 13 amino acids long. CDR3 DNA sequence: TGTGCCAGCAGCTACGGACTCAGAAACACCATATATTTT. Its translation: CASSYGLRNTIYF.

This clone was detected only once. The chain employs TRBV2 and TRBJ2-5, with D possibly matching TRBD2 (6 bases). Trimming took off 4 bases at V and 5 bases at J, with 11 bases between the two ends. Germline loops: CDR1 SNHLY, CDR2 FYNNEI. The CDR3 covers 13 residues. CDR3 coding DNA: TGTGCCAGCAGTGTTAGCGGCGGGGAGACCCAGTACTTC. Encoded protein: CASSVSGGETQYF.

V is TRBV11-2 and J is TRBJ1-6; D possibly corresponds to TRBD1 (5 bases). The CDR3 runs to 15 residues. CDR1 is SGHAT, CDR2 FQNNGV, per germline. V lost 5 bases and J lost 5, with 13 bases in between. The CDR3 protein is CASSIRWGDNSPLHF. CDR3 nucleotides: TGTGCCAGCAGCATTCGATGGGGGGATAATTCACCCCTCCACTTT.

The V gene is TRBV28, the J gene TRBJ2-1; TRBD2 aligns across 8 bases. The germline V gene encodes CDR1 MDHEN and CDR2 SYDVKM. With V trimmed by 2 bases and J by 9 bases, 3 bases remained unmatched. This CDR3 is built from 13 residues. The CDR3 spells CASSLSGRSEQFF. CDR3 DNA: TGTGCCAGCAGTTTAAGCGGGAGATCTGAGCAGTTCTTC.

The J gene is TRBJ1-1, the V gene TRBV5-1; maybe TRBD1 (5 bases). Trimming removed 1 base at V and 1 base at J, with 8 bases between. Germline V CDR1 and CDR2: SGHRS, YFSETQ. This CDR3 comprises 14 residues. CDR3 amino acids: CASSLTGENTEAFF. In nucleotides, the CDR3 is TGCGCCAGCAGCTTGACGGGGGAGAACACTGAAGCTTTCTTT.

V usage is TRBV3-1 (or the pseudogene TRBV3-2) and J usage is TRBJ1-5; a weak D match, TRBD1 (6 bases). This CDR3 region has 13 residues. Germline V lookup: CDR1 LGHDT, CDR2 YNNKEL (reference sequence). V lost 1 base and J lost 5, with 6 bases in between. CDR3 sequence: CASSQGGHQPQHF. As DNA, the CDR3 is TGTGCCAGCAGCCAAGGGGGGCATCAGCCCCAGCATTTT.

This sequence joins TRBV6-5 and TRBJ1-3, with D hard to call. CDR1 is MNHEY, CDR2 SVGAGI, per germline. This CDR3 contains 15 residues. The germline V and J ends were trimmed by 4 bases and 0 bases, with 10 bases remaining between them. The DNA of the CDR3 is TGTGCCAGCAGTTGGGTGGCGGACTCTGGAAACACCATATATTTT. It encodes CASSWVADSGNTIYF.

The chain combines TRBV12-5 with TRBJ2-1; no clear D. V was pared by 1 base and J by 3 bases, with 13 bases between. This CDR3 comprises 16 residues. The germline gives CDR1 LGHNT, CDR2 FRNRAP. The CDR3 coding sequence is TGTGCTAGTGGTTTGGGCGATATCGTGGGCTACAATGAGCAGTTCTTC. It yields the protein CASGLGDIVGYNEQFF.

The CDR3 sequence is CASSLGLAVNTGELFF. In DNA form, the CDR3 reads TGCGCCAGCAGCCTCGGACTAGCGGTGAACACCGGGGAGCTGTTTTTT. This chain links TRBV5-1 with TRBJ2-2; 10 bases agree with TRBD2. Germline V gene sequence: CDR1 SGHRS, CDR2 YFSETQ. This CDR3 contains 16 residues. V shed 4 bases and J 1 base; nucleotides not matched to a gene: 4.

The J gene is TRBJ1-2, the V gene TRBV7-3, with 8 bases matching TRBD1. V gave up 5 bases and J gave up 7 bases; unmatched junction bases: 6. Germline loops: CDR1 SGHTA, CDR2 FQGTGA. The CDR3 extends over 13 amino acids. The CDR3 coding sequence is TGTGCCAGCAGCCCAGGGGGCGACGGTGGCTACACCTTC. Protein: CASSPGGDGGYTF.

This chain uses TRBV5-1 with TRBJ1-6; possibly TRBD1 for D (5 bases). The CDR3 runs 14 residues. V was shortened by 4 bases and J by 14 bases, with 19 bases between the two germline ends. Germline V gives CDR1 SGHRS, CDR2 YFSETQ. The CDR3 coding sequence is TGCGCCAGCAGCAACGCCGGGAGCTCCAGGGCCCTCCACTTT. It translates to CASSNAGSSRALHF.